The entry that follows covers one TCR beta chain sequence. The antigen is undetermined. The entry originates in a study of beta chain features in type 1 diabetes. Overall study results and limits: Insertions at VDJ junctions were less frequent in type 1 diabetes patients. These patients also deleted more nucleotides at the same junctions. The study found moderately but significantly shorter TCRB CDR3s in all four CD4+ subsets of Type 1 diabetes patients. cDNA-based reads could over-represent cells with high TCR expression.

cDNA synthesis used the whole RNA isolate, giving expressed TCRB sequences. Samples of naive, central memory and regulatory T cells yielded a mean of around 3.5 million reads. The assay was immunoSEQ multiplex PCR, and TCRdb's table has in-frame clones only and misses some. The sample has a few hundred thousand clones, around a tenth seen once; the top ten hold about 0.64%. Sorted CD4+ subsets: naive, central memory, regulatory, stem cell-like memory (CD45RO/CCR7/CD25/CD127/CD95/CD27 panel). This TCR came from a man in his thirties or forties with type 1 diabetes. Source material: central memory CD4+ T cells from blood.

CDR3 DNA: TGTGCCAGCAGCCCCCGGACTAGCGGGAGCTCCTACAATGAGCAGTTCTTC. It yields the protein CASSPRTSGSSYNEQFF. The rearrangement joins TRBV11-2 to TRBJ2-1; TRBD2 matches at 13 bases. Germline CDR1 is SGHAT and CDR2 is FQNNGV. J gave up 0 bases and V 5 bases, and 4 bases lay outside the gene matches. The CDR3 has 17 amino acids.